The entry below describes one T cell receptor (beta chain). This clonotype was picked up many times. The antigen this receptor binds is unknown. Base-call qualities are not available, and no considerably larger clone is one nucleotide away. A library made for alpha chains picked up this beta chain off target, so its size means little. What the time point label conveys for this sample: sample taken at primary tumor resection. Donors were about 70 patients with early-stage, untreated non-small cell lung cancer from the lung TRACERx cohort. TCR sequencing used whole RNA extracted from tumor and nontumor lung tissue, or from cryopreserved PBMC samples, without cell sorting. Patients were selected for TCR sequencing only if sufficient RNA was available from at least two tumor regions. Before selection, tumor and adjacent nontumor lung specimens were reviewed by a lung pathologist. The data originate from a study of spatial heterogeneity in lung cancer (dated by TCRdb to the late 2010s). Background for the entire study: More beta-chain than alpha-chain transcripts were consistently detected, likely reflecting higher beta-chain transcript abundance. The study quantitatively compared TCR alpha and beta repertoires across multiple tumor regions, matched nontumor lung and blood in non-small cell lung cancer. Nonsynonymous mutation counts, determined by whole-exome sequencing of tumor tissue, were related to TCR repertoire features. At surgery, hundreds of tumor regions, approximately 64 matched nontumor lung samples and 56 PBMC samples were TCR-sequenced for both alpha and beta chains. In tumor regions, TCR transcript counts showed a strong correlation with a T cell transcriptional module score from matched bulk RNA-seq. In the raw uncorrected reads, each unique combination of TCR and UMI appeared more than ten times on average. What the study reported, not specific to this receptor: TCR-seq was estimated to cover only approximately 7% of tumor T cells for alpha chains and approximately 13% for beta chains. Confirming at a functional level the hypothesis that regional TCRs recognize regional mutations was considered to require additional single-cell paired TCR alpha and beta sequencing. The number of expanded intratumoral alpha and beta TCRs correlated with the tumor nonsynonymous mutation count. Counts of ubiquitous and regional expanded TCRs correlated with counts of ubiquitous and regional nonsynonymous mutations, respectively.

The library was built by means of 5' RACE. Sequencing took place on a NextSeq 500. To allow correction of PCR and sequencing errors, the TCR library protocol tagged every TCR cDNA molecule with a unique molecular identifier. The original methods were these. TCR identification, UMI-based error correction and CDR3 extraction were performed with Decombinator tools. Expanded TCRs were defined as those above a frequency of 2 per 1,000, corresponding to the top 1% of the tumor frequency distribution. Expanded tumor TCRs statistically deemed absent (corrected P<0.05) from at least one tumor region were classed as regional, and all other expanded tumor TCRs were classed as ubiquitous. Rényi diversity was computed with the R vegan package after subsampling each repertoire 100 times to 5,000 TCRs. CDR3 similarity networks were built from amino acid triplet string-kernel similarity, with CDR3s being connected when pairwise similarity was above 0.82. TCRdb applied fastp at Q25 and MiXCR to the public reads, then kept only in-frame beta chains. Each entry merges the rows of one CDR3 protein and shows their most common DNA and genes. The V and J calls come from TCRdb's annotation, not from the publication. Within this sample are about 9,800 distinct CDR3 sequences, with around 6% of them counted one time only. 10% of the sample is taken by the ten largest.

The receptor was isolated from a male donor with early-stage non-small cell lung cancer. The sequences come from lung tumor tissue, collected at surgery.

CDR3 loop: CSASRGDRLYNEQFF. Read as DNA, the sequence is TGCAGTGCTTCGAGAGGGGACAGGCTATACAATGAGCAGTTCTTC. The sequence links TRBV20-1 to TRBJ2-1, with 8 bases aligning to TRBD1. The V end gives up 5 bases and the J end 4 bases, leaving 10 bases in the junction not matched to a gene. The CDR3 numbers 15 residues from cysteine through phenylalanine. Just the 45-base CDR3 DNA is kept, in frame starting at base 1. From a lookup of the germline V gene (reference sequence), CDR1 and CDR2 are DFQATT and SNEGSKA.